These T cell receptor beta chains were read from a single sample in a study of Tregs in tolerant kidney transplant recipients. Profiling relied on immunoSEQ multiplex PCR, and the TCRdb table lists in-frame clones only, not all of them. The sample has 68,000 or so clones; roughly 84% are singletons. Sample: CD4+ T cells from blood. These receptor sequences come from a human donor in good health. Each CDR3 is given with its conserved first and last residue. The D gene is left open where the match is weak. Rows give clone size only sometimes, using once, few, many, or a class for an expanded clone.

TGTGCCAGCAGTTCCCTGACAGGGCGGAAAGCTTTCTTT	CASSSLTGRKAFF	TRBJ1-1	TRBV6-6	TRBD1	-
TGTGCCAGTAGTATAGATGGCGGGACGGGTGAGCAGTTCTTC	CASSIDGGTGEQFF	TRBJ2-1	TRBV19	-	-
TGTGCCAGCAGCCCGCTGGCCCTCGGGGGAGATACGCAGTATTTT	CASSPLALGGDTQYF	TRBJ2-3	TRBV9	-	-
TGTGCCAGCCGGACTAGCGGGGGGGCTACAGATACGCAGTATTTT	CASRTSGGATDTQYF	TRBJ2-3	TRBV18	TRBD2	-
TGTGCCAGCGGAGTACAGGGGGCAATCGGGGGCTACACCTTC	CASGVQGAIGGYTF	TRBJ1-2	TRBV6-5	TRBD1	once
TGTGCCAGCAGCGTAGGAGGGACGGGGTCGGGAGAGACCCAGTACTTC	CASSVGGTGSGETQYF	TRBJ2-5	TRBV9	-	-
TGTGCCAGCAGTTACTCGGGACAGGCGACAAATCAGCCCCAGCATTTT	CASSYSGQATNQPQHF	TRBJ1-5	TRBV6-6	TRBD1	-
TGTGCCAGCAGTGAATTGGGTACCTATGGCTACACCTTC	CASSELGTYGYTF	TRBJ1-2	TRBV2	-	many
TGCGCCAGCATCCCGGGGGTAGCGGGGCAAGAGACCCAGTACTTC	CASIPGVAGQETQYF	TRBJ2-5	TRBV5-1	TRBD2	-
TGTGCCAGCAGCGTAGCCCCGGGCGAGACCCAGTACTTC	CASSVAPGETQYF	TRBJ2-5	TRBV9	-	-
TGTGCCAGCAGGGACGTCTATGGCTACACCTTC	CASRDVYGYTF	TRBJ1-2	TRBV28	-	-
TGTGCCAGCAGTGAATCTATATGGTGGCCTAATCAGCCCCAGCATTTT	CASSESIWWPNQPQHF	TRBJ1-5	TRBV6-1	-	-
TGTGCCTGGAGCGGTAGGGCCCGTTATAATTCACCCCTCCACTTT	CAWSGRARYNSPLHF	TRBJ1-6	TRBV30	-	once
TGTGCCAGCTCACCACTCGCAGGGGGCCTCTATGGCTACACCTTC	CASSPLAGGLYGYTF	TRBJ1-2	TRBV18	TRBD1	-
TGTGCCAGCAGCTTAACGGGGCCTTACAATGAGCAGTTCTTC	CASSLTGPYNEQFF	TRBJ2-1	TRBV7-2	-	-
TGTGCCAGCTCATACGCCGGGACAGCTAACACCATATATTTT	CASSYAGTANTIYF	TRBJ1-3	TRBV7-2	TRBD1	once
TGTGCCAGCAGTTGGGACAAGGCGTACGAGCAGTACTTC	CASSWDKAYEQYF	TRBJ2-7	TRBV27	-	-
TGTGCCAGCAGGCAGGGGACAGGGCGCACAGATACGCAGTATTTT	CASRQGTGRTDTQYF	TRBJ2-3	TRBV6-1	TRBD1	-
TGTGCCACCAGCAGAGAAGGCAGGGGTGGTGAAAAACTGTTTTTT	CATSREGRGGEKLFF	TRBJ1-4	TRBV15	-	-
TGTGCCAGCAGCTTGGTCTCGCTAGCCAAAAACATTCAGTACTTC	CASSLVSLAKNIQYF	TRBJ2-4	TRBV5-5	-	-
TGTGCCAGCAGTGATCCCGGGAGGGGCGGGTATGGCTACACCTTC	CASSDPGRGGYGYTF	TRBJ1-2	TRBV25-1	-	-
TGTGCCAGCAGTGGGTCCCGGAAGGCGGGGGAAAAACTGTTTTTT	CASSGSRKAGEKLFF	TRBJ1-4	TRBV2	-	-
TGTGCCAGCAGCGGACAGGGTCTGGACTATGGCTACACCTTC	CASSGQGLDYGYTF	TRBJ1-2	TRBV5-4	TRBD1	-
TGCGCCAGCAGCTTGCCACAGGGAAACTATGGCTACACCTTC	CASSLPQGNYGYTF	TRBJ1-2	TRBV5-1	-	-
TGTGCCAGCAGTCGAGACAGGGGCCAAGAGACCCAGTACTTC	CASSRDRGQETQYF	TRBJ2-5	TRBV7-2	TRBD1	-
TGTGCCAGCCTGACAGGGTATAAGAACTATGGCTACACCTTC	CASLTGYKNYGYTF	TRBJ1-2	TRBV28	TRBD1	once
TGTGCCAGCGAGCGGGGCACTGAAGCTTTCTTT	CASERGTEAFF	TRBJ1-1	TRBV13	-	-
TGTGCCAGCAGCGTAGAACCGGGGGCGAGCGGGGCCAACGTCCTGACTTTC	CASSVEPGASGANVLTF	TRBJ2-6	TRBV9	-	few